A single sample is the source of the 32 T cell receptor beta chains below, sequenced in a study of CD8+ T cells in alopecia areata. Treatment described: oral pan-JAK inhibitor, 5-10 mg twice daily. cDNA prepared by RNA extraction and subsequent reverse transcription served as the template for sequencing. Assay used: immunoSEQ multiplex PCR; TCRdb lists only in-frame clones, some missing. The data contain about 88,000 clones, 40% to 50% of them singletons. The sequencing used CD8+ T cells sorted from blood, collected at week 24, from a patient treated with tofacitinib. These receptors originate from a human donor with alopecia areata.

The chain combines TRBV19 with TRBJ2-1; TRBD1 is a possible D gene (7 bases). V lost 0 bases to trimming and J lost 9 bases, with 18 bases between them. Germline CDR1 LNHDA, CDR2 SQIVND (reference sequence). This CDR3 spans 16 amino acids. CDR3 nucleotide sequence: TGTGCCAGTAGTATAGACGCGGGACTCAACAGGGGTGAGCAGTTCTTC. This encodes CASSIDAGLNRGEQFF.

This clone has more than one count but fewer than ten. The CDR3 here is CSVSEGLAVYEQFF. Here the CDR3 DNA reads TGCAGCGTTAGTGAGGGGCTAGCGGTATATGAGCAGTTCTTC. The chain links TRBV29-1 to TRBJ2-1; 7 bases agree with TRBD2. This CDR3 has 14 residues. V was pared by 5 bases and J by 8 bases, with 12 bases of the junction left unmatched. The germline CDR1 and CDR2 sequences are SQVTM and ANQGSEA.

CDR3 in amino acids: CASSPGLASDEQFF. The CDR3 DNA reads TGTGCCAGCAGCCCTGGACTAGCTTCGGATGAGCAGTTCTTC. The J gene is TRBJ2-1, the V gene TRBV14, with 8 bases matching TRBD2. Germline CDR1 reads SGHDN; CDR2 reads FVKESK. V trimming: 4 bases; J trimming: 8 bases; junction bases outside the gene matches: 7. This CDR3 comprises 14 residues.

This clone was seen more than once but under ten times. This chain links TRBV4-1 with TRBJ2-3; D call uncertain. CDR1 and CDR2 from the germline V gene are MGHRA and YSYEKL. Trimming took 4 bases from V and 1 from J, leaving 15 bases between them. This CDR3 is 16 amino acids long. The CDR3 protein is CASSPLTSPRTDTQYF. CDR3 sequence (DNA): TGCGCCAGCAGCCCCTTGACCTCTCCCCGCACAGATACGCAGTATTTT.

This clone was picked up a small number of times. The V gene is TRBV30, the J gene TRBJ2-1, with a possible D match to TRBD1 (6 bases). Germline lookup yields CDR1 GTSNPN and CDR2 SVGIG (reference sequence). There are 14 residues in the CDR3. V lost 5 bases and J lost 0, with 11 bases in between. In nucleotides, the CDR3 is TGTGCCTGGCAGACAGGTAGCTCCTACAATGAGCAGTTCTTC. Protein sequence: CAWQTGSSYNEQFF. Full variable domain (outside the CDR3, taken from reference TRBV30 and TRBJ2-1): SQTIHQWPATLVQPVGSPLSLECTVEGTSNPNLYWYRQAAGRGLQLLFYSVGIGQISSEVPQNLSASRPQDRQFILSSKKLLLSDSGFYLCAWQTGSSYNEQFFGPGTRLTVL.

This clone appeared a few times. This sample includes further DNA sequences coding for the same CDR3. The chain combines TRBV5-1 with TRBJ1-1, with no clear D. Looked up from germline, CDR1 is SGHRS and CDR2 is YFSETQ. The CDR3 is 13 residues long. Trimming took off 0 bases at V and 5 bases at J, with 8 bases between the two ends. CDR3 nucleotides: TGCGCCAGCAGCTTGGGCTACGGAACTGAAGCTTTCTTT. As protein: CASSLGYGTEAFF.

This chain links TRBV9 with TRBJ2-1; TRBD2 aligns across 8 bases. V was pared by 0 bases and J by 2 bases, with 7 bases of the junction left unmatched. CDR1 is SGDLS, CDR2 YYNGEE, per germline. The CDR3 totals 17 residues. CDR3 DNA sequence: TGTGCCAGCAGCGTAGGTGTTAGCGGGACCACCTACAATGAGCAGTTCTTC. This sequence encodes CASSVGVSGTTYNEQFF.

This chain joins TRBV7-2 and TRBJ2-3; TRBD2 matches at 12 bases. The germline V gene encodes CDR1 SGHTA and CDR2 FQGNSA. The CDR3 runs to 16 residues. After removal of 4 bases from V and 2 bases from J, the junction contained 4 bases not matched to a gene. CDR3: CASSSWTSGTTDTQYF. The CDR3 DNA follows: TGTGCCAGCAGCTCCTGGACTAGCGGGACCACAGATACGCAGTATTTT. The full variable domain, completed using reference TRBV7-2 and TRBJ2-3, is GAGVSQSPSNKVTEKGKDVELRCDPISGHTALYWYRQSLGQGLEFLIYFQGNSAPDKSGLPSDRFSAERTGGSVSTLTIQRTQQEDSAVYLCASSSWTSGTTDTQYFGPGTRLTVL.

In this sample, this clone turned up a few times. The chain joins TRBV28 to TRBJ2-1; 7 positions agree with TRBD2. The CDR3 sequence is 16 residues long. The J segment lost 3 bases and the V segment lost 3 bases, leaving 8 bases of the junction unmatched. Germline V gene sequence: CDR1 MDHEN, CDR2 SYDVKM. The CDR3 loop reads CASSFTGGRYYNEQFF. The CDR3 DNA is TGTGCCAGCAGTTTTACGGGAGGCCGCTACTACAATGAGCAGTTCTTC.

This chain connects TRBV15 to TRBJ2-1; 7 bases are a match to TRBD2. Trimming at V came to 0 bases and at J to 5 bases, leaving 10 bases not matched to a gene. The germline gives CDR1 LNHNV, CDR2 YYDKDF (reference sequence). CDR3 length equals 17 residues. CDR3 in DNA: TGTGCCACCAGCAGAGATTTGCGGGAGAGGGCCCACAATGAGCAGTTCTTC. This translates into CATSRDLRERAHNEQFF.

This clone was observed a handful of times. The chain links TRBV4-1 to TRBJ1-4; the D is unclear. Germline V lookup: CDR1 MGHRA, CDR2 YSYEKL. The CDR3 spans 15 residues. V was trimmed by 1 base and J by 2 bases, leaving 8 bases between them. The CDR3 DNA reads TGCGCCAGCAGCCAAGTTCGGCCGACTAATGAAAAACTGTTTTTT. Its protein product is CASSQVRPTNEKLFF.

The rearrangement links TRBV5-1 to TRBJ2-7, with 7 positions matching TRBD1. The V gene's germline CDR1 is SGHRS and CDR2 YFSETQ. V lost 3 bases and J lost 2; bases outside the gene matches: 8. This CDR3 has 15 residues. CDR3 amino acids: CASSSRDSITYEQYF. DNA for the CDR3: TGCGCCAGCAGCTCTCGGGACAGCATAACCTACGAGCAGTACTTC.

The chain joins TRBV27 to TRBJ2-7; a possible D gene is TRBD1 (5 bases). The CDR3 covers 17 residues. Trimming took off 5 bases at V and 1 base at J, with 21 bases between the two ends. CDR1 and CDR2 (germline): MNHEY, SMNVEV (reference sequence). CDR3 bases: TGTGCCAGCAGTCCAACACCGACAGATTTCCGTTCCTACGAGCAGTACTTC. This codes for CASSPTPTDFRSYEQYF.

The J gene is TRBJ2-1, the V gene TRBV4-1, with 9 bases matching TRBD1. CDR3 length: 14 amino acids. The germline V gene has CDR1 MGHRA and CDR2 YSYEKL. V dropped 8 bases and J dropped 8; count of bases not matched to a gene: 10. This CDR3 is CASRSTGGFDEQFF. The CDR3 DNA is TGCGCCAGCCGATCAACAGGGGGCTTCGATGAGCAGTTCTTC.

J is TRBJ2-7 and V is TRBV7-9; D call uncertain. Trimming removed 5 bases from V and 0 bases from J, with 8 bases in between. The CDR3 extends over 13 amino acids. From germline, CDR1 is SEHNR and CDR2 FQNEAQ (reference sequence). The chain's CDR3 is CASSPGHSYEQYF. As DNA, the CDR3 is TGTGCCAGCAGCCCGGGTCACTCCTACGAGCAGTACTTC.

This clone was observed a handful of times. V is TRBV29-1 and J is TRBJ1-4; 10 positions agree with TRBD1. Losses at the gene ends were 3 bases for V and 6 bases for J; bases not matched to a gene: 4. The germline V gene has CDR1 SQVTM and CDR2 ANQGSEA. The CDR3 loop spans 14 amino acids. CDR3 sequence: CSVETGTGDEKLFF. The DNA of the CDR3 is TGCAGCGTTGAGACCGGGACAGGGGATGAAAAACTGTTTTTT.

This clone has only a few counts. This rearrangement joins TRBV7-9 to TRBJ1-5; no clear D gene. V lost 0 bases and J lost 0, with 6 bases in between. The germline gives CDR1 SEHNR, CDR2 FQNEAQ (reference sequence). The CDR3 runs 15 residues. CDR3 in DNA: TGTGCCAGCAGCTTAGCGGAGAGTAGCAATCAGCCCCAGCATTTT. Protein product: CASSLAESSNQPQHF.

In this sample, this clone turned up a few times. The chain carries TRBV27 and TRBJ1-5; the match to TRBD1 covers 10 bases. Germline CDR1 reads MNHEY; CDR2 reads SMNVEV (reference sequence). V shed 3 bases and J 2 bases; nucleotides not matched to a gene: 1. This CDR3 region has 15 residues. Here the CDR3 reads CASSFGTGGNQPQHF. The CDR3 DNA is TGTGCCAGCAGTTTCGGGACAGGGGGCAATCAGCCCCAGCATTTT.

This clone has a single count. The V call is TRBV2, the J call TRBJ2-1, with TRBD2 as a possible D gene (5 bases). This CDR3 is built from 17 residues. Trimming removed 4 bases at V and 4 bases at J, with 20 bases between. Germline loops: CDR1 SNHLY, CDR2 FYNNEI. The CDR3 coding sequence is TGTGCCAGCAGTGCTCCTCCTGTGGGGAGCTTTTACAATGAGCAGTTCTTC. Amino acid sequence: CASSAPPVGSFYNEQFF.

The rearrangement uses TRBV19 and TRBJ2-7; TRBD2 matches at 11 bases. This CDR3 has 14 residues. Per germline, CDR1 LNHDA and CDR2 SQIVND (reference sequence). V lost 6 bases, J lost 3 bases, and 4 bases stayed unmatched. Written as DNA, the CDR3 is TGTGCCAGTAGCATCGGGACTAGCGGCTACGAGCAGTACTTC. Translation gives CASSIGTSGYEQYF.

This clone was picked up a small number of times. This chain joins TRBV5-1 and TRBJ2-4; 10 bases align to TRBD1. The V segment lost 4 bases and the J segment 0 bases; nucleotides outside the gene matches: 4. This CDR3 is 16 amino acids long. CDR1 and CDR2 from the germline V gene are SGHRS and YFSETQ. The CDR3 DNA sequence: TGCGCCAGCAGCCCCGGGGACAGGGGAGCCAAAAACATTCAGTACTTC. This translates into CASSPGDRGAKNIQYF. The variable domain in full, with the rest retrieved from reference TRBV5-1 and TRBJ2-4, is KAGVTQTPRYLIKTRGQQVTLSCSPISGHRSVSWYQQTPGQGLQFLFEYFSETQRNKGNFPGRFSGRQFSNSRSEMNVSTLELGDSALYLCASSPGDRGAKNIQYFGAGTRLSVL.

The rearrangement links TRBV2 to TRBJ2-6, with TRBD2 as a possible D gene (6 bases). V was clipped by 6 bases and J by 19 bases, with 25 bases between them. The CDR3 is 14 amino acids. Germline assignment: CDR1 SNHLY and CDR2 FYNNEI. The CDR3: CASSSSGAASPDTF. The DNA for the CDR3 is TGTGCCAGCAGCTCTTCGGGAGCGGCCAGTCCGGACACTTTC.

DNA of the CDR3: TGTGCCACCAGCGAGACAGCTATAGCTTCCTACGAGCAGTACTTC. Protein product: CATSETAIASYEQYF. This chain uses TRBV15 with TRBJ2-7, with TRBD1 as a possible D gene (5 bases). This CDR3 has 15 amino acids. The germline CDR1 and CDR2 sequences are LNHNV and YYDKDF (reference sequence). The V end was cut by 5 bases, the J end by 1 base, with 15 bases between.

The chain joins TRBV6-5 to TRBJ2-1; the D call may be TRBD1 or TRBD2 (7 bases each). The CDR3 is made up of 15 amino acids. The germline gives CDR1 MNHEY, CDR2 SVGAGI. V was pared by 2 bases and J by 6 bases, with 14 bases between. The DNA of the CDR3 is TGTGCCAGCAGTTACGGGGGAGGGGGCGGCAATGAGCAGTTCTTC. Protein: CASSYGGGGGNEQFF.

The chain uses TRBV29-1 and TRBJ2-7; D remains ambiguous. V lost 1 base, J lost 6 bases, and 16 bases lay in between. The CDR3 is 14 residues long. Per germline, CDR1 SQVTM and CDR2 ANQGSEA. The CDR3 protein is CSVEVYREVAEQYF. The CDR3 nucleotides read TGCAGCGTTGAAGTCTACCGCGAGGTGGCCGAGCAGTACTTC.

The V gene is TRBV11-3, the J gene TRBJ2-3; TRBD2 matches 10 bases. V shed 2 bases and J 2 bases; nucleotides not matched to a gene: 13. In germline, CDR1 is SGHNT, CDR2 YENEEA. The CDR3 has 19 residues. CDR3 sequence reads: CASSLRRRSTSGNTDTQYF. CDR3 DNA: TGTGCCAGCAGCTTACGCCGAAGGAGTACTAGCGGGAACACAGATACGCAGTATTTT.

This clone was counted between two and nine times. Other nucleotide sequences from this sample produce the same CDR3. The chain combines TRBV19 with TRBJ2-5, with a weak D call TRBD1 (6 bases). The CDR3 length is 13 residues. In germline, CDR1 is LNHDA, CDR2 SQIVND (reference sequence). V lost 3 bases to trimming and J lost 5 bases, with 10 bases between them. The chain's CDR3 is CASSIGRGETQYF. The DNA for the CDR3 is TGTGCCAGTAGTATCGGCAGGGGTGAGACCCAGTACTTC.

This chain joins TRBV18 and TRBJ2-7; possible D gene TRBD2, 5 bases. This CDR3 has 14 amino acids. V lost 6 bases and J lost 1, with 13 bases in between. Germline lookup yields CDR1 KGHSH and CDR2 LQKENI. The CDR3 DNA reads as TGTGCCAGCTCCCCTAACGGCGGGTCCTACGAGCAGTACTTC. This translates into CASSPNGGSYEQYF.

The V call is TRBV28, the J call TRBJ1-5, with D unresolved. The germline gives CDR1 MDHEN, CDR2 SYDVKM. V dropped 3 bases and J dropped 3 bases, with 9 bases sitting between them. This CDR3 contains 14 residues. CDR3 in amino acids: CASSFDGFNQPQHF. DNA of the CDR3: TGTGCCAGCAGTTTCGACGGATTCAATCAGCCCCAGCATTTT.

V is TRBV9 and J is TRBJ2-5; tentative D call: TRBD2 (6 bases). Germline assignment: CDR1 SGDLS and CDR2 YYNGEE. The CDR3 extends over 15 amino acids. Trimming removed 0 bases at V and 1 base at J, with 10 bases between. For the CDR3, the DNA is TGTGCCAGCAGCGTAGGCGGGACCAGCCAAGAGACCCAGTACTTC. The encoded protein is CASSVGGTSQETQYF.

The V gene is TRBV5-6, the J gene TRBJ1-1; D unresolved. Germline V CDR1 and CDR2: SGHDT, YYEEEE. V lost 1 base, J lost 3 bases, and 4 bases lay in between. CDR3 length: 12 amino acids. The CDR3 nucleotides read TGTGCCAGCAGCTTGAGGTACACTGAAGCTTTCTTT. This gives the protein CASSLRYTEAFF.

This clone was observed a handful of times. V usage is TRBV25-1 and J usage is TRBJ2-7; D is perhaps TRBD1 or TRBD2 (6 bases each). The CDR3 sequence is 13 residues long. The germline V and J ends were trimmed by 5 bases and 5 bases, with 13 bases remaining between them. CDR1 and CDR2 from the germline V gene are MGHDK and SYGVNS. The CDR3 DNA follows: TGTGCCAGCAGTATCCAGGGGAGGAACGAGCAGTACTTC. Its protein is CASSIQGRNEQYF.